The rows below give T cell receptor beta chains drawn from one sample of a study of T cell repertoires in cytomegalovirus infection. TCRdb processed the reads anew with MiXCR; each CDR3 protein has one entry. The profile shows about 530,000 distinct CDR3 sequences, 26% of them singletons. Sample: PBMCs. The receptor set was obtained from a human donor in good health (CMV status not recorded). Some clones in this sample may be carry-over from other donors' samples. CDR3s include the opening cysteine and the closing phenylalanine or tryptophan. The D gene is left open where the match is weak. The size field is filled for only some rows; it gives once, few, many or a size class.

J: TRBJ1-1
V: TRBV12-3/TRBV12-4
D: -
length: 12
size: -
CDR3: CASSLTFTEAFF
DNA: TGTGCCAGCAGTTTGACTTTCACTGAAGCTTTCTTT

J: TRBJ1-4
V: TRBV7-4
D: -
length: 14
size: -
CDR3: CASSLGTGAEKLFF
DNA: TGTGCCAGCAGCTTAGGTACGGGGGCTGAAAAACTGTTTTTT

J: TRBJ2-2
V: TRBV27
D: TRBD1
length: 18
size: -
CDR3: CASSPTVGGTGATGELFF
DNA: TGTGCCAGCAGTCCGACCGTGGGGGGGACAGGGGCCACCGGGGAGCTGTTTTTT

J: TRBJ1-4
V: TRBV7-9
D: TRBD1
length: 15
size: -
CDR3: CASSLGGTVAEKLFF
DNA: TGTGCCAGCAGCTTGGGAGGGACAGTAGCGGAAAAACTGTTTTTT

J: TRBJ1-1
V: TRBV7-2
D: -
length: 13
size: few
CDR3: CASSSQKNTEAFF
DNA: TGTGCCAGCAGCTCGCAGAAGAACACTGAAGCTTTCTTT

J: TRBJ2-4
V: TRBV18
D: -
length: 13
size: -
CDR3: CASSERAKNIQYF
DNA: TGTGCCAGCTCAGAAAGAGCCAAAAACATTCAGTACTTC

J: TRBJ2-7
V: TRBV20-1
D: TRBD2
length: 17
size: few
CDR3: CSATTLAGGLLVMEQYF
DNA: TGCAGTGCTACGACGCTAGCGGGAGGGCTACTAGTCATGGAGCAGTACTTC

J: TRBJ2-1
V: TRBV2
D: TRBD2
length: 14
size: few
CDR3: CASSEGSGYNEQFF
DNA: TGTGCCAGCAGTGAGGGTAGCGGGTACAATGAGCAGTTCTTC

J: TRBJ1-3
V: TRBV4-3
D: -
length: 20
size: few
CDR3: CASSITGFLEGDTYGNTIYF
DNA: TGCGCCAGCAGCATTACAGGGTTTTTGGAGGGCGACACGTATGGAAACACCATATATTTT

J: TRBJ2-5
V: TRBV7-8
D: -
length: 13
size: -
CDR3: CASSLGGTQTQYF
DNA: TGTGCCAGCAGCTTAGGTGGGACGCAGACCCAGTACTTC

J: TRBJ2-7
V: TRBV7-9
D: -
length: 15
size: many
CDR3: CASSPGRGKSYEQYF
DNA: TGTGCCAGCAGCCCAGGGCGGGGTAAGAGCTACGAGCAGTACTTC

J: TRBJ1-2
V: TRBV7-8
D: -
length: 16
size: -
CDR3: CASSGRVDRPNYGYTF
DNA: TGTGCCAGCAGCGGGAGGGTAGACAGGCCTAACTATGGCTACACCTTC

J: TRBJ2-5
V: TRBV6-5
D: TRBD2
length: 16
size: -
CDR3: CASSYSLAGGQETQYF
DNA: TGTGCCAGCAGTTACTCTTTAGCGGGAGGGCAAGAGACCCAGTACTTC

J: TRBJ2-3
V: TRBV7-2
D: -
length: 16
size: few
CDR3: CASSYPLTGGSDTQYF
DNA: TGTGCCAGCAGCTACCCGCTAACAGGCGGATCAGATACGCAGTATTTT

J: TRBJ1-1
V: TRBV19
D: -
length: 11
size: -
CDR3: CASFVNTEAFF
DNA: TGTGCCAGTTTCGTGAACACTGAAGCTTTCTTT

J: TRBJ1-5
V: TRBV7-8
D: -
length: 14
size: many
CDR3: CASSPRDSNQPQHF
DNA: TGTGCCAGCAGCCCCCGGGACAGCAATCAGCCCCAGCATTTT

J: TRBJ2-7
V: TRBV3-1
D: -
length: 14
size: -
CDR3: CASSQGVFSYEQYF
DNA: TGTGCCAGCAGCCAAGGGGTATTCTCCTACGAGCAGTACTTC

J: TRBJ2-2
V: TRBV6-2/TRBV6-3
D: TRBD2
length: 19
size: -
CDR3: CASSYPPGLAATNTGELFF
DNA: TGTGCCAGCAGTTACCCTCCGGGACTAGCGGCCACGAACACCGGGGAGCTGTTTTTT

J: TRBJ2-3
V: TRBV6-2/TRBV6-3
D: TRBD1
length: 15
size: many
CDR3: CASSYGQGPADTQYF
DNA: TGTGCCAGCAGTTATGGACAGGGGCCGGCAGATACGCAGTATTTT

J: TRBJ2-5
V: TRBV5-6
D: -
length: 15
size: -
CDR3: CASSQGGLSKETQYF
DNA: TGTGCCAGCAGCCAGGGGGGCCTTTCCAAGGAGACCCAGTACTTC

J: TRBJ2-7
V: TRBV20-1
D: TRBD2
length: 18
size: few
CDR3: CSARDPPGTSGRSYEQYF
DNA: TGCAGTGCTAGAGACCCTCCCGGGACTAGCGGCCGCTCCTACGAGCAGTACTTC

J: TRBJ2-3
V: TRBV12-3/TRBV12-4
D: -
length: 15
size: -
CDR3: CASSLRGVSTDTQYF
DNA: TGTGCCAGCAGCCTAAGGGGCGTAAGCACAGATACGCAGTATTTT

J: TRBJ2-7
V: TRBV5-6
D: TRBD2
length: 19
size: few
CDR3: CASSLAMGPSSGRLYEQYF
DNA: TGTGCCAGCAGCTTGGCTATGGGACCGAGTAGCGGGAGACTCTACGAGCAGTACTTC

J: TRBJ2-3
V: TRBV10-3
D: -
length: 13
size: few
CDR3: CAISESGTDTQYF
DNA: TGTGCCATCAGTGAGTCGGGCACAGATACGCAGTATTTT